Shown below are 29 T cell receptor beta chains from a single sample sequenced in a study of vaccination effects on CD4 cells after COVID-19. No antigens are known for them. The repertoire was sequenced with immunoSEQ multiplex PCR; TCRdb's copy has only in-frame clones and lacks some. Of 26,000 or so clones listed, roughly 70% are singletons. ViraFEST assay sequencing came after antigen-specific CD4+ T cells were expanded with viral peptide pools. Researchers isolated CD4+ T cells once approximately 10 days of culture had elapsed. Previously uninfected by SARS-CoV-2, the vaccine recipients also showed negative nucleocapsid antibodies. This material consisted of CD4+ T cells from PBMCs cultured with HCoV-NL63 spike peptides, taken before COVID-19 vaccination. The receptors originated from a human donor who received a COVID-19 vaccine.

The chain couples TRBV6-5 to TRBJ2-3; the match to TRBD2 covers 8 bases. This CDR3 region has 12 residues. CDR1 and CDR2 (germline): MNHEY, SVGAGI. The V gene end was trimmed by 6 bases and the J gene end by 11 bases; junction bases not matched to a gene: 7. The CDR3: CASSGSGKMQYF. Here the CDR3 DNA reads TGTGCCAGCAGCGGTAGCGGGAAGATGCAGTATTTT.

The chain uses TRBV28 and TRBJ2-7; 7 nucleotides align to TRBD1. The CDR3 has 15 residues. The germline gives CDR1 MDHEN, CDR2 SYDVKM. Losses at the gene ends were 3 bases for V and 2 bases for J; bases not matched to a gene: 7. The CDR3 reads CASSFLRTGPYEQYF. The DNA for the CDR3 is TGTGCCAGCAGTTTTCTCCGGACAGGACCCTACGAGCAGTACTTC.

CDR3 bases: TGTGCCAGCAGCCAAGGTAAACAGGAACTGCAGTACTTC. Translation gives CASSQGKQELQYF. The chain is built from TRBV4-2 and TRBJ2-7; maybe TRBD1 (5 bases). CDR3 length: 13 residues. Between the trimmed V and J ends, which lost 1 base and 9 bases, there was a span of 13 bases. Germline V gene lookup returns CDR1 LGHNA and CDR2 YNFKEQ.

This clone was observed a handful of times. This rearrangement joins TRBV30 to TRBJ2-2; D call uncertain. Per germline, CDR1 GTSNPN and CDR2 SVGIG (reference sequence). The CDR3 spans 13 residues. The V end lost 5 bases, the J end lost 2 bases, and 9 bases lay between the germline ends. In DNA, the CDR3 is TGTGCCTGGTCCTTACGAAACACCGGGGAGCTGTTTTTT. This sequence encodes CAWSLRNTGELFF.

This clone was detected once. This sequence joins TRBV5-1 and TRBJ1-1; maybe TRBD1 (6 bases). The V gene lost 4 bases and the J gene lost 0 bases, with 13 bases spanning the gap. Germline V gene lookup returns CDR1 SGHRS and CDR2 YFSETQ. This CDR3 has 15 residues. The CDR3 reads CASSVGQTMNTEAFF. The CDR3 DNA follows: TGCGCCAGCAGCGTTGGACAGACTATGAACACTGAAGCTTTCTTT.

The J gene is TRBJ2-1, the V gene TRBV29-1; D may be TRBD1 or TRBD2 (6 bases each). The V end was cut by 7 bases, the J end by 3 bases, with 19 bases between. Germline CDR1 SQVTM, CDR2 ANQGSEA. This CDR3 is built from 15 residues. The CDR3 nucleotides read TGCAGCGGAAGAAGGGGGGAGAACTACTACAATGAGCAGTTCTTC. This codes for CSGRRGENYYNEQFF.

The V and J genes are TRBV2 and TRBJ1-1; no clear D. The CDR3 has 14 residues. The germline gives CDR1 SNHLY, CDR2 FYNNEI. Trimming removed 6 bases from V and 0 bases from J, with 11 bases in between. CDR3 amino acids: CASRVPYLNTEAFF. The CDR3 region has the DNA TGTGCCAGCAGAGTACCCTACCTGAACACTGAAGCTTTCTTT.

The chain links TRBV6-5 to TRBJ2-7; 7 nucleotides agree with TRBD1. V lost 6 bases and J lost 2; bases outside the gene matches: 4. Germline V lookup: CDR1 MNHEY, CDR2 SVGAGI. The CDR3 contains 13 residues. The DNA of the CDR3 is TGTGCCAGCAGGGAGACAGGGCCCTACGAGCAGTACTTC. It is translated as CASRETGPYEQYF.

The J gene is TRBJ1-2, the V gene TRBV5-1; D gene unclear. The germline V gene has CDR1 SGHRS and CDR2 YFSETQ. Trimming removed 0 bases at V and 0 bases at J, with 6 bases between. CDR3 length equals 14 residues. The CDR3 nucleotides are TGCGCCAGCAGCTTGGACGGAGCTAACTATGGCTACACCTTC. Its protein product is CASSLDGANYGYTF.

The chain has TRBV12-3 or TRBV12-4 and TRBJ2-7; D remains ambiguous. V was shortened by 1 base and J by 4 bases, with 2 bases between the two germline ends. The CDR3 runs 11 residues. CDR3 amino acids: CASSLGYEQYF. CDR3 in DNA: TGTGCCAGCAGTTTAGGGTACGAGCAGTACTTC.

The chain couples TRBV19 to TRBJ2-2; D is unresolved. V was clipped by 6 bases and J by 3 bases, with 20 bases between them. The CDR3 sequence is 17 residues long. The germline V gene encodes CDR1 LNHDA and CDR2 SQIVND (reference sequence). This chain's CDR3 is CASSDLARVKDTGELFF. The CDR3 nucleotides read TGTGCCAGTAGCGACTTGGCGAGAGTAAAGGACACCGGGGAGCTGTTTTTT.

The chain is built from TRBV5-4 and TRBJ1-5, with D unclear. Germline lookup yields CDR1 SGHNT and CDR2 YYREEE (reference sequence). This CDR3 contains 16 residues. With 1 base removed from V and 9 bases from J, the gap between germline ends came to 20 bases. CDR3 amino acids: CASSLRAGGIKGPQHF. The CDR3 DNA reads as TGTGCCAGCAGCTTGCGGGCTGGAGGGATCAAGGGGCCCCAGCATTTT.

The chain couples TRBV7-8 to TRBJ1-4; weak D call: TRBD1 (5 bases). Trimming took off 2 bases at V and 10 bases at J, with 8 bases between the two ends. Per the germline V gene, CDR1 is SGHVS and CDR2 is FQNEAQ. This CDR3 has 12 residues. The CDR3 loop reads CASSLRGVKLFF. CDR3 nucleotides: TGTGCCAGCAGCTTAAGGGGAGTAAAACTGTTTTTT.

The rearrangement links TRBV5-6 to TRBJ1-5; no definite D call. CDR1 is SGHDT, CDR2 YYEEEE, per germline. The CDR3 runs 15 residues. Trimming left V 0 bases short and J 7 bases short, with 14 bases between. CDR3 nucleotide sequence: TGTGCCAGCAGCTTGGTTCAGGAACCGCGGCAGCCCCAGCATTTT. It translates to CASSLVQEPRQPQHF.

This chain uses TRBV18 with TRBJ2-5; D is unclear. The germline V and J ends were trimmed by 5 bases and 1 base, with 8 bases remaining between them. CDR3 length: 13 residues. Germline V gene data show CDR1 as KGHSH and CDR2 as LQKENI. CDR3 bases: TGTGCCAGCTCATCGGCGGTCCAAGAGACCCAGTACTTC. Its protein is CASSSAVQETQYF.

The chain joins TRBV6-1 to TRBJ1-2; D gene uncertain. Germline CDR1 and CDR2: MNHNS and SASEGT. CDR3 size: 12 residues. V was clipped by 3 bases and J by 2 bases, with 4 bases between them. The CDR3 nucleotides read TGTGCCAGCAGTGAGAGAAACTATGGCTACACCTTC. Amino acids: CASSERNYGYTF.

The V gene is TRBV6-5, the J gene TRBJ1-2; unclear D gene. The ends were cut back, 2 bases at V and 6 bases at J, with 16 bases in the middle. The V gene's germline CDR1 is MNHEY and CDR2 SVGAGI. The CDR3 spans 15 residues. CDR3 loop: CASSYAGDSWNGYTF. CDR3 nucleotide sequence: TGTGCCAGCAGTTACGCCGGGGATTCATGGAATGGCTACACCTTC.

The chain links TRBV18 to TRBJ1-2, with TRBD1 as a possible D gene (5 bases). Trimming took off 2 bases at V and 3 bases at J, with 13 bases between the two ends. This CDR3 has 15 residues. Germline V lookup: CDR1 KGHSH, CDR2 LQKENI. The chain's CDR3 is CASSPAWDGDYGYTF. The CDR3 DNA reads TGTGCCAGCTCACCAGCCTGGGACGGCGACTATGGCTACACCTTC.

This clone was counted once. The chain carries TRBV20-1 and TRBJ2-7; D gene ambiguous. Trimming took off 6 bases at V and 4 bases at J, with 7 bases between the two ends. This CDR3 contains 10 residues. CDR1 is DFQATT and CDR2 is SNEGSKA in the germline V gene (reference sequence). This chain's CDR3 is CSAGIYEQYF. CDR3 DNA: TGCAGTGCCGGCATTTACGAGCAGTACTTC.

The V call is TRBV5-1, the J call TRBJ2-1; 10 bases agree with TRBD1. The CDR3 is 17 amino acids. The ends lost 6 bases at V and 8 bases at J; junction bases unmatched: 17. Germline V lookup: CDR1 SGHRS, CDR2 YFSETQ. The chain's CDR3 is CASIPPIRQGARYEQFF. The CDR3, as DNA: TGCGCCAGCATCCCTCCAATCAGACAGGGGGCCCGGTATGAGCAGTTCTTC.

This clone is a singleton in its sample. The chain joins TRBV6-5 to TRBJ1-6; 8 bases are shared with TRBD1. Germline V gives CDR1 MNHEY, CDR2 SVGAGI. This CDR3 contains 15 residues. The junction had 3 bases not matched to a gene; V was cut back by 2 bases and J by 6 bases. CDR3 amino acids: CASSYVDRGNSPLHF. The CDR3 DNA reads TGTGCCAGCAGTTACGTCGACAGGGGTAATTCACCCCTCCACTTT.

The chain uses TRBV29-1 and TRBJ2-1, with unresolved D. CDR3 size: 11 residues. V was cut by 7 bases and J by 3 bases, with 7 bases left in between. Germline loops: CDR1 SQVTM, CDR2 ANQGSEA. CDR3 protein: CSAGLYNEQFF. The CDR3 DNA follows: TGCAGCGCAGGTCTCTACAATGAGCAGTTCTTC.

The chain joins TRBV7-9 to TRBJ1-1; D remains unclear. The CDR3 is 14 amino acids. Per germline, CDR1 SEHNR and CDR2 FQNEAQ (reference sequence). Trimming shortened V by 0 bases and J by 1 base, and 6 bases separated the two germline ends. This chain's CDR3 is CASSLAPGNTEAFF. CDR3 sequence (DNA): TGTGCCAGCAGCTTAGCCCCGGGGAACACTGAAGCTTTCTTT.

The chain uses TRBV2 and TRBJ1-6; 7 bases map to TRBD1. Germline V gene lookup returns CDR1 SNHLY and CDR2 FYNNEI. The CDR3 covers 14 residues. The junction had 6 bases not matched to a gene; V was cut back by 4 bases and J by 9 bases. The CDR3 coding sequence is TGTGCCAGCAGTGTTACAGGGGAGGGTTCACCCCTCCACTTT. Residues: CASSVTGEGSPLHF.

This clone has only one observation. The chain carries TRBV4-3 and TRBJ1-1; 10 nucleotides line up with TRBD1. CDR3 length equals 15 residues. Germline V gene sequence: CDR1 LGHNA, CDR2 YSLEER. V gave up 1 base and J gave up 5 bases; unmatched junction bases: 4. The chain's CDR3 is CASSQAPDRGTEAFF. CDR3 DNA: TGCGCCAGCAGCCAAGCACCGGACAGGGGGACTGAAGCTTTCTTT.

On this clone: The junction does not match germline at one end; this may be a read error. The rearrangement links TRBV7-8 to TRBJ2-7, with 9 bases identical to TRBD2. The CDR3 totals 13 residues. Germline CDR1 SGHVS, CDR2 FQNEAQ. The CDR3 nucleotides are TGTGCCAGCAGCCCAGGACTAGCGTCCTTTCAGAACTTC. This gives the protein CASSPGLASFQNF.

The chain has TRBV29-1 and TRBJ1-2, with a tentative D call TRBD1 (6 bases). CDR1 and CDR2 (germline): SQVTM, ANQGSEA. V lost 7 bases and J lost 5, with 20 bases in between. This CDR3 spans 14 amino acids. CDR3 amino acids: CSAGALTGTYGYTF. In nucleotides, the CDR3 is TGCAGCGCTGGAGCCCTGACAGGAACTTATGGCTACACCTTC.

The chain joins TRBV9 to TRBJ2-2; D may correspond to TRBD1 or TRBD2 (5 bases each). The CDR3 is 20 amino acids. Trimming stripped 1 base from V and 4 bases from J, with 26 bases between. Germline V CDR1 and CDR2: SGDLS, YYNGEE. CDR3 amino acids: CASSVLPGPGTSRGTGELFF. Written as DNA, the CDR3 is TGTGCCAGCAGCGTACTACCGGGCCCTGGGACGTCTAGGGGCACCGGGGAGCTGTTTTTT.

The V gene is TRBV6-1, the J gene TRBJ1-2, with TRBD1 identical over 7 bases. The CDR3 is made up of 13 amino acids. Per germline, CDR1 MNHNS and CDR2 SASEGT. V dropped 2 bases and J dropped 3; count of bases not matched to a gene: 0. The CDR3 DNA follows: TGTGCCAGCAGTGAACAGGGGGACTATGGCTACACCTTC. This gives the protein CASSEQGDYGYTF.